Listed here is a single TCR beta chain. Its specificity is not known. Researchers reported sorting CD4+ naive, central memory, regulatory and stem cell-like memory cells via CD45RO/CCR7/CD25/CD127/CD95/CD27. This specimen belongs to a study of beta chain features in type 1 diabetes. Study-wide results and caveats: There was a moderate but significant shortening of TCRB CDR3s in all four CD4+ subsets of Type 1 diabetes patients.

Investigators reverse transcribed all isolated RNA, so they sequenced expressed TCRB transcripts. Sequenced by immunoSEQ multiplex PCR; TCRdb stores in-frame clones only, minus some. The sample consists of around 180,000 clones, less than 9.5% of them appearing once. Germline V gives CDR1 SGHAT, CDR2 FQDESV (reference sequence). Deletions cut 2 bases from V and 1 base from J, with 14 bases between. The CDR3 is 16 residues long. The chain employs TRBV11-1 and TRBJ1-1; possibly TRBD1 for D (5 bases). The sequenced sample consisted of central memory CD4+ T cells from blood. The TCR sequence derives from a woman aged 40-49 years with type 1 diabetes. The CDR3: CASSLNGRQTNTEAFF. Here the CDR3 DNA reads TGTGCCAGCAGCTTAAACGGTCGACAGACGAACACTGAAGCTTTCTTT. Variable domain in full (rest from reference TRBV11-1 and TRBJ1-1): EAEVAQSPRYKITEKSQAVAFWCDPISGHATLYWYRQILGQGPELLVQFQDESVVDDSQLPKDRFSAERLKGVDSTLKIQPAELGDSAMYLCASSLNGRQTNTEAFFGQGTRLTVV.